The 8 T cell receptor beta chains below come from one sample, sequenced in a study of T cells in Graves' hyperthyroidism and ophthalmopathy. Researchers amplified the TCR beta CDR3 regions from RNA transcripts. HTBI primers were the set used in a first-round RT-PCR of the TCR CDR3. TCRdb reprocessed the multiplex PCR reads with MiXCR, giving one entry per CDR3 protein. The sample holds about 520,000 distinct CDR3 sequences, roughly 25% seen once. Sequencing input: blood. The receptors were gathered from a woman in her 30s with Graves' ophthalmopathy.

The rearrangement joins TRBV24-1 to TRBJ2-5; no clear D. The CDR3 contains 14 residues. Germline CDR1 KGHDR, CDR2 SFDVKD. V was pared by 3 bases and J by 1 base, with 8 bases between. CDR3 residues: CATSDRLTQETQYF. Here the CDR3 DNA reads TGTGCCACCAGTGATCGACTCACCCAAGAGACCCAGTACTTC.

V is TRBV2 and J is TRBJ1-2; D possibly corresponds to TRBD1 (6 bases). Trimming took 7 bases from V and 4 from J, leaving 16 bases between them. CDR1 and CDR2 (germline): SNHLY, FYNNEI. This CDR3 has 14 residues. The CDR3 loop is CASTGQKTPYGYTF. The CDR3 DNA sequence: TGTGCCAGCACCGGACAGAAGACCCCCTATGGCTACACCTTC.

In this sample, this clonotype turned up many times. The rearrangement links TRBV19 to TRBJ1-5, with D perhaps TRBD1 (5 bases). Germline V CDR1 and CDR2: LNHDA, SQIVND (reference sequence). There are 12 residues in the CDR3. V gave up 4 bases and J gave up 6 bases, with 7 bases separating them. This CDR3 reads CASSSQGQPQHF. Written as DNA, the CDR3 is TGTGCCAGTAGTAGTCAGGGTCAGCCCCAGCATTTT.

This clonotype appeared many times. The rearrangement joins TRBV11-2 to TRBJ1-5, with a tentative D call TRBD1 (6 bases). V was cut by 2 bases and J by 5 bases, with 13 bases left in between. Per germline, CDR1 SGHAT and CDR2 FQNNGV. This CDR3 comprises 15 residues. The CDR3 protein is CASSLTGGPYQPQHF. The CDR3 DNA sequence: TGTGCCAGCAGCTTAACGGGGGGCCCGTATCAGCCCCAGCATTTT.

The chain carries TRBV19 and TRBJ1-1, with D tentatively TRBD1 (5 bases). Trimming cost V 5 bases and J 1 base, with 11 bases left between them. This CDR3 comprises 14 residues. The germline CDR1 and CDR2 sequences are LNHDA and SQIVND (reference sequence). CDR3 DNA: TGTGCCAGTAGTGCCCATACAGGGAACACTGAAGCTTTCTTT. Its translation is CASSAHTGNTEAFF.

This clonotype turned up a few times. The chain couples TRBV5-1 to TRBJ1-5; no clear D. Germline CDR1 and CDR2: SGHRS and YFSETQ. Trimming shortened V by 4 bases and J by 6 bases, and 17 bases separated the two germline ends. The CDR3 totals 15 residues. The CDR3 is CASSVDPSGSQPQHF. The CDR3 region has the DNA TGCGCCAGCAGCGTAGACCCCTCTGGTAGTCAGCCCCAGCATTTT. Based on the CDR3 plus reference TRBV5-1 and TRBJ1-5, the full variable domain is KAGVTQTPRYLIKTRGQQVTLSCSPISGHRSVSWYQQTPGQGLQFLFEYFSETQRNKGNFPGRFSGRQFSNSRSEMNVSTLELGDSALYLCASSVDPSGSQPQHFGDGTRLSIL.

This clonotype came up many times. CDR3 residues: CATSDRAAYGYTF. As DNA, the CDR3 is TGTGCCACCAGTGATAGAGCCGCTTATGGCTACACCTTC. The chain carries TRBV24-1 and TRBJ1-2; D not certain. Trimming removed 3 bases at V and 5 bases at J, with 9 bases between. Per germline, CDR1 KGHDR and CDR2 SFDVKD. CDR3 length equals 13 residues.

The CDR3 nucleotides are TGCAGTGCTGGCCAGACCCTGACGGAGACCCAGTACTTC. Translation: CSAGQTLTETQYF. The chain couples TRBV20-1 to TRBJ2-5, with D unclear. The CDR3 is made up of 13 amino acids. Trimming stripped 5 bases from V and 5 bases from J, with 15 bases between. Per the germline V gene, CDR1 is DFQATT and CDR2 is SNEGSKA (reference sequence).